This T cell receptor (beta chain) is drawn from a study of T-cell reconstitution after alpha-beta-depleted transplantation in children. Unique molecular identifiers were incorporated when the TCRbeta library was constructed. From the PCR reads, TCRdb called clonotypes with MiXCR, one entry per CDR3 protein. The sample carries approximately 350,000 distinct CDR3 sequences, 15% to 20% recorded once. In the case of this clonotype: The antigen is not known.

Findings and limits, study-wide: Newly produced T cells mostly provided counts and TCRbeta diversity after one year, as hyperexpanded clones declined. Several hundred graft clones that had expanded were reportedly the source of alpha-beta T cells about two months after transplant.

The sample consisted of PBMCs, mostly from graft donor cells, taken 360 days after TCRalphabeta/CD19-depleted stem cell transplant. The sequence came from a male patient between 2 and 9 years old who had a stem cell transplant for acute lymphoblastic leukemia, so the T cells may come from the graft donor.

For the CDR3, the DNA is TGCAGTGCTAGCCCGGTCACCACAGATACGCAGTATTTT. This translates into CSASPVTTDTQYF. The gene calls are TRBV20-1 and TRBJ2-3; D is unresolved. This CDR3 is 13 amino acids long. Trimming shortened V by 3 bases and J by 2 bases, and 9 bases separated the two germline ends. Germline CDR1 reads DFQATT; CDR2 reads SNEGSKA (reference sequence).